These 14 T cell receptor beta chains were sequenced from one sample in a study of T cells of healthy individuals. MiXCR was run by TCRdb on the 5' RACE reads, yielding one entry per CDR3 protein. The sample has 50,000 to 55,000 distinct CDR3 sequences, approximately 14% seen once. The receptors derive from a human donor in good health.

This clonotype was detected a few times. The V and J genes are TRBV4-1 and TRBJ2-4; D possibly matches TRBD1 or TRBD2 (6 bases each). Germline V gives CDR1 MGHRA, CDR2 YSYEKL. V was shortened by 5 bases and J by 4 bases, with 12 bases between the two germline ends. The CDR3 runs to 14 residues. CDR3 protein: CASSDQGRKNIQYF. Here the CDR3 DNA reads TGCGCCAGCAGCGACCAGGGGAGGAAAAACATTCAGTACTTC.

Comment on this clonotype: Since a much larger clone is just one base distant, this may be a read error. The chain couples TRBV5-1 to TRBJ2-3; TRBD2 matches 8 bases. The CDR3 extends over 16 amino acids. CDR1 is SGHRS, CDR2 YFSETQ, per germline. The CDR3 spells CASSLPSGGFTVTQYF. The CDR3 region has the DNA TGCGCCAGCAGCTTACCGAGCGGGGGTTTCACAGTTACGCAGTATTTT. Complete variable domain (other parts from reference TRBV5-1 and TRBJ2-3): KAGVTQTPRYLIKTRGQQVTLSCSPISGHRSVSWYQQTPGQGLQFLFEYFSETQRNKGNFPGRFSGRQFSNSRSEMNVSTLELGDSALYLCASSLPSGGFTVTQYFGPGTRLTVL.

This clonotype was counted between two and nine times. This chain joins TRBV7-2 and TRBJ2-3, with D unclear. Trimming stripped 5 bases from V and 6 bases from J, with 18 bases between. The CDR3 is made up of 15 amino acids. CDR1 SGHTA and CDR2 FQGNSA come from the germline V gene. The DNA for the CDR3 is TGTGCCAGCAGCGCCATAGGCGCCCACACGGATACGCAGTATTTT. It encodes CASSAIGAHTDTQYF.

This chain uses TRBV10-3 with TRBJ1-2; TRBD1 agrees at 9 bases. The trim removed 5 bases at V and 5 bases at J, leaving 3 bases unmatched. Germline CDR1 is ENHRY and CDR2 is SYGVKD. CDR3 size: 13 residues. CDR3 sequence: CAISPGTGYGYTF. The DNA for the CDR3 is TGTGCCATCAGTCCCGGGACAGGGTATGGCTACACCTTC.

The table lists this clonotype with a few counts. The chain carries TRBV12-3 or TRBV12-4 and TRBJ1-5; D may be TRBD1 (6 bases). CDR3 length: 15 amino acids. V dropped 0 bases and J dropped 6 bases, with 12 bases sitting between them. Here the CDR3 DNA reads TGTGCCAGCAGTTTAGCGCTGGGGGCGGTTCAGCCCCAGCATTTT. Encoded protein: CASSLALGAVQPQHF.

This clonotype was seen a handful of times. The chain combines TRBV6-5 with TRBJ2-1; tentative D call: TRBD1 (6 bases). This CDR3 has 11 amino acids. Germline V CDR1 and CDR2: MNHEY, SVGAGI. V was pared by 6 bases and J by 11 bases, with 11 bases between. The CDR3 DNA is TGTGCCAGCAGGGACCGGGACAAGCAGTTCTTC. Translated, it gives CASRDRDKQFF.

This clonotype occurred a few times. DNA for the CDR3: TGTGCCAGCAGCTTTGACAGCATTCCTAATGAAAAACTGTTTTTT. It codes for CASSFDSIPNEKLFF. The chain joins TRBV5-5 to TRBJ1-4; a weak D match, TRBD1 (5 bases). Trimming took off 2 bases at V and 3 bases at J, with 11 bases between the two ends. In germline, CDR1 is SGHKS, CDR2 YYEKEE (reference sequence). The CDR3 sequence is 15 residues long.

The CDR3 spells CASSLVSGQQFF. As DNA, the CDR3 is TGTGCCAGCAGCTTAGTGTCGGGCCAGCAGTTCTTC. The chain uses TRBV7-2 and TRBJ2-1; D is unclear. The CDR3 spans 12 residues. Germline V CDR1 and CDR2: SGHTA, FQGNSA. The V and J ends lost 1 base and 11 bases respectively, with 9 bases between them.

The chain employs TRBV4-1 and TRBJ2-3; D is unclear. The ends were cut back, 0 bases at V and 2 bases at J, with 9 bases in the middle. The CDR3 is 15 amino acids. Germline loops: CDR1 MGHRA, CDR2 YSYEKL. The CDR3, as DNA: TGCGCCAGCAGCCAAGATGGGCGAGACACAGATACGCAGTATTTT. This encodes CASSQDGRDTDTQYF.

The chain employs TRBV29-1 and TRBJ1-2; no clear D. CDR3 length: 12 residues. The V end lost 7 bases, the J end lost 4 bases, and 13 bases lay between the germline ends. CDR1 and CDR2 from the germline V gene are SQVTM and ANQGSEA. This chain's CDR3 is CSAERGSYGYTF. CDR3 DNA sequence: TGCAGCGCAGAGCGGGGAAGCTATGGCTACACCTTC.

In its sample, this clonotype was seen many times. This chain links TRBV15 with TRBJ1-4; D uncertain. The V gene lost 1 base and the J gene lost 15 bases, with 21 bases spanning the gap. CDR1 and CDR2 (germline): LNHNV, YYDKDF (reference sequence). The length of the CDR3 is 15 residues. CDR3 region: CATSRGLRGPKAVFF. CDR3 bases: TGTGCCACCAGCAGAGGACTCCGGGGTCCCAAGGCGGTGTTTTTT.

The chain is built from TRBV10-2 and TRBJ2-1, with TRBD2 matching over 8 bases. CDR1 and CDR2 (germline): WSHSY, SAAADI. Trimming took 9 bases from V and 13 from J; bases not matched to a gene: 14. The CDR3 extends over 13 amino acids. Here the CDR3 reads CASESAGVEEQFF. In DNA form, the CDR3 reads TGCGCCAGTGAGTCAGCGGGAGTGGAGGAACAGTTCTTC.

This clonotype was seen many times. The chain uses TRBV12-3 or TRBV12-4 and TRBJ1-1; 9 bases map to TRBD1. The CDR3 is made up of 14 amino acids. V lost 6 bases, J lost 1 base, and 3 bases stayed unmatched. CDR3 in DNA: TGTGCCAGCAGATTGGACAGGGGGAACACTGAAGCTTTCTTT. Amino acids: CASRLDRGNTEAFF.

The table lists this clonotype with a few counts. The chain couples TRBV11-2 to TRBJ2-3, with 7 bases matching TRBD2. V trimming: 1 base; J trimming: 5 bases; junction bases outside the gene matches: 6. The CDR3 sequence is 15 residues long. Germline V gives CDR1 SGHAT, CDR2 FQNNGV. This CDR3 is CASSLVRGSRDTQYF. CDR3 DNA: TGTGCCAGCAGCTTAGTTCGCGGGAGTAGAGATACGCAGTATTTT.